This T cell receptor beta chain was profiled in a study of cytotoxic CD8 clonotypes in ibrutinib-treated CLL. Study results and caveats: At ibrutinib response, clonality increased, and at progression it declined back toward baseline.

Library input was about 2 micrograms of DNA from cryopreserved PBMCs. CDR3 length: 14 amino acids. Per the germline V gene, CDR1 is SGHNT and CDR2 is YENEEA. Assay: immunoSEQ multiplex PCR; the TCRdb copy retains only in-frame clones and omits some. The sample has 150,000 to 200,000 clones; roughly 72% are singletons. Concerning this clone: Its specificity is unknown. Relative to the germline gene, one junction end is altered; a read error may explain this.

The source is a human donor with chronic lymphocytic leukemia. The material sequenced was PBMCs, taken after 24 months of ibrutinib treatment. The chain recombines TRBV11-3 with TRBJ2-3; possibly TRBD1 for D (5 bases). DNA of the CDR3: TGTGCCAGCAGATTAGACAGAAGCACAGATACGCAGTATTTT. Amino acid sequence: CASRLDRSTDTQYF.